This T cell receptor (beta chain) was documented in a study of blood T cell repertoires in COVID-19. In the study overall: Samples came from the United States, Italy and Spain, spanning acute and convalescent COVID-19. From T cells, B-cell-depleted T cells, or PBMCs came the material, which was cDNA or gDNA.

In the authors' workflow: Amplifying reference gene primers gave estimates of nucleated cell counts. Clones were sequenced by immunoSEQ multiplex PCR, and TCRdb holds only the in-frame ones, with some missing. That table gives V, J and clone size, and the DNA gave D and trimming. In the table there are 150,000 to 200,000 clones, under 85% of which are singletons. Sequenced material: peripheral blood. The TCR was taken from a man in his 60s with active or convalescent COVID-19.

CDR3 in amino acids: CATKGQGYEQYF. The CDR3 coding sequence is TGTGCCACTAAGGGACAGGGGTACGAGCAGTACTTC. The chain joins TRBV10-3 to TRBJ2-7, with 10 bases fitting TRBD1. From germline, CDR1 is ENHRY and CDR2 SYGVKD. V lost 10 bases and J lost 4; bases outside the gene matches: 4. The CDR3 has 12 amino acids.